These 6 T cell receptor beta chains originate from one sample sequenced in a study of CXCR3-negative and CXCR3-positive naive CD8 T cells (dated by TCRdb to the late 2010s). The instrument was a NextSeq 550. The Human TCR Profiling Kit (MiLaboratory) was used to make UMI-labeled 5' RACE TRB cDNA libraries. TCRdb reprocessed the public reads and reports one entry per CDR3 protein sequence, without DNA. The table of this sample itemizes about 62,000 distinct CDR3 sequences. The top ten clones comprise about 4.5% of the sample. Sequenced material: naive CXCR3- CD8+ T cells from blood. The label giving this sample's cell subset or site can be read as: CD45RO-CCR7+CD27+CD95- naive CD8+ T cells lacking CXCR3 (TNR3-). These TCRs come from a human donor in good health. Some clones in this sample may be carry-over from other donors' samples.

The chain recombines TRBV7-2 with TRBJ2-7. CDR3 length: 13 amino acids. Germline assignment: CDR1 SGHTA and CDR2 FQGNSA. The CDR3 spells CASSLDDDYEQYF.

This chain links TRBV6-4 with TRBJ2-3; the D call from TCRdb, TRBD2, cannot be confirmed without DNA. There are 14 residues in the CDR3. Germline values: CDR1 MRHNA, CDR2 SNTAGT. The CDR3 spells CASSEGLSTDTQYF.

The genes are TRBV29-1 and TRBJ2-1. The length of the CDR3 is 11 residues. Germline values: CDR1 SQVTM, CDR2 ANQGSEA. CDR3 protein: CSVVRSAEQFF.

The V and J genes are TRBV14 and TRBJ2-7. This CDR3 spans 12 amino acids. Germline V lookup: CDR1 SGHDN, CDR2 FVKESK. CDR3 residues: CASSVSSYEQYF.

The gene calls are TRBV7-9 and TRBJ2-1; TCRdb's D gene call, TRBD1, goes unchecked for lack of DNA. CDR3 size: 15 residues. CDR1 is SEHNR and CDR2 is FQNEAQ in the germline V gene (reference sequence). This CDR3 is CASSLPGPSYNEQFF.

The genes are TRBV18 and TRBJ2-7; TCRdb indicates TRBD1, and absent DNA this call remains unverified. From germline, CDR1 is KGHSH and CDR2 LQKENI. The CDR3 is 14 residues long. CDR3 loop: CASSPPDSYYEQYF.